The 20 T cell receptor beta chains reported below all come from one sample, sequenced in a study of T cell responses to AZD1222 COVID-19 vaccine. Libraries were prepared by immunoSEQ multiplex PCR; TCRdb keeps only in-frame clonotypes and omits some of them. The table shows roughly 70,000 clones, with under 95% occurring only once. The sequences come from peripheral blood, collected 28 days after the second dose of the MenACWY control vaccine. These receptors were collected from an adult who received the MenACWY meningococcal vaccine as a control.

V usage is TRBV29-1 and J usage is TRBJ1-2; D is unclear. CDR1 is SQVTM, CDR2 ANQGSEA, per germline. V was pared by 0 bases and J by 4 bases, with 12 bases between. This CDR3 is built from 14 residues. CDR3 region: CSVEETIRGYGYTF. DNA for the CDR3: TGCAGCGTTGAAGAAACAATCCGCGGCTATGGCTACACCTTC. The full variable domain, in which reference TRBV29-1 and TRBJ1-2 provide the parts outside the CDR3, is SAVISQKPSRDICQRGTSLTIQCQVDSQVTMMFWYRQQPGQSLTLIATANQGSEATYESGFVIDKFPISRPNLTFSTLTVSNMSPEDSSIYLCSVEETIRGYGYTFGSGTRLTVV.

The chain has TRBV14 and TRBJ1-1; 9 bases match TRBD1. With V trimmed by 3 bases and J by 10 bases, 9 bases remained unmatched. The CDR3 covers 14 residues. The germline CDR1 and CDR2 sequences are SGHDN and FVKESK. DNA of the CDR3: TGTGCCAGCAGCCAGGGGACAGGGCTTCTTGGAGCTTTCTTT. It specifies CASSQGTGLLGAFF.

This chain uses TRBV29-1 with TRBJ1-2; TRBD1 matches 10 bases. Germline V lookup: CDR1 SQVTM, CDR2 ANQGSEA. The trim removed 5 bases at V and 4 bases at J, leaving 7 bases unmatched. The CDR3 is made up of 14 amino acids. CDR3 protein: CSVQRQGAVYGYTF. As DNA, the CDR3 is TGCAGCGTTCAAAGACAGGGGGCTGTCTATGGCTACACCTTC.

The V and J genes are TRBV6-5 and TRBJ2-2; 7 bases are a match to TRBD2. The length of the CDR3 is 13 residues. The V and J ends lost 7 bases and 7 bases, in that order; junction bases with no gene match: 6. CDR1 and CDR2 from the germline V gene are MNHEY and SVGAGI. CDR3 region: CASTSWGGGELFF. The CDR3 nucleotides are TGTGCCAGCACCTCATGGGGGGGCGGGGAGCTGTTTTTT.

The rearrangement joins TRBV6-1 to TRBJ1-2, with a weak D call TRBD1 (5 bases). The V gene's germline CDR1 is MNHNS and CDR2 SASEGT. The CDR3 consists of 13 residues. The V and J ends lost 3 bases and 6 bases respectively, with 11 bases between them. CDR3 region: CASSEVQGHGYTF. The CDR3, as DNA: TGTGCCAGCAGTGAGGTTCAGGGCCATGGCTACACCTTC.

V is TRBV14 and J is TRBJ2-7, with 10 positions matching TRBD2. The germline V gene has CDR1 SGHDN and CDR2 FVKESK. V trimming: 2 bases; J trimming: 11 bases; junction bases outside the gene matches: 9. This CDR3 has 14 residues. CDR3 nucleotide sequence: TGTGCCAGCAGCCAACTTCAAGCGGGAGGGTTTAAGTACTTC. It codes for CASSQLQAGGFKYF.

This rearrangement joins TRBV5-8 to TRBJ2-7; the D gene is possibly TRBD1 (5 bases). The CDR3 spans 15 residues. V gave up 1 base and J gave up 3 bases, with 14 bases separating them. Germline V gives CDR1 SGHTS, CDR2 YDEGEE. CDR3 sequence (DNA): TGTGCCAGCAGCTTGAATGGGGCTCCTCGCTACGAGCAGTACTTC. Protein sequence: CASSLNGAPRYEQYF.

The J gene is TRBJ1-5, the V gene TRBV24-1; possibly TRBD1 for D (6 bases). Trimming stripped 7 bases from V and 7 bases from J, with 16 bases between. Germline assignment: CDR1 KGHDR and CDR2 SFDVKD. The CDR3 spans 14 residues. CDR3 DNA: TGTGCCACCAGCGATACAGGGTTCGGACAGCCCCAGCATTTT. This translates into CATSDTGFGQPQHF.

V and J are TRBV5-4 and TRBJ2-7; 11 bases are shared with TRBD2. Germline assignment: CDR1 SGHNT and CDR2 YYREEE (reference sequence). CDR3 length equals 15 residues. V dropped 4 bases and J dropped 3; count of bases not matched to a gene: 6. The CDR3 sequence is CASSEGTSGFYEQYF. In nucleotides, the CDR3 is TGTGCCAGCAGCGAAGGGACTAGCGGATTCTACGAGCAGTACTTC. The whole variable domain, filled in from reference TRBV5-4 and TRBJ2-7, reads ETGVTQSPTHLIKTRGQQVTLRCSSQSGHNTVSWYQQALGQGPQFIFQYYREEENGRGNFPPRFSGLQFPNYSSELNVNALELDDSALYLCASSEGTSGFYEQYFGPGTRLTVT.

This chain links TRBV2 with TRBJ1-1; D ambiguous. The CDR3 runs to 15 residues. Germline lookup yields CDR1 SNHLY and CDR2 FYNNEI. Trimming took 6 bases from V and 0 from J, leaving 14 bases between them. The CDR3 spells CASSGPGGLNTEAFF. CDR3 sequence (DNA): TGTGCCAGCAGCGGCCCAGGAGGGCTGAACACTGAAGCTTTCTTT.

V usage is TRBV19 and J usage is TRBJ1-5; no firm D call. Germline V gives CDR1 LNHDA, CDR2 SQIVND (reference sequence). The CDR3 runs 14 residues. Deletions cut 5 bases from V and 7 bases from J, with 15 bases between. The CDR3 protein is CASSVPFRNQPQHF. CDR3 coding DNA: TGTGCCAGTAGTGTACCATTCCGGAACCAGCCCCAGCATTTT.

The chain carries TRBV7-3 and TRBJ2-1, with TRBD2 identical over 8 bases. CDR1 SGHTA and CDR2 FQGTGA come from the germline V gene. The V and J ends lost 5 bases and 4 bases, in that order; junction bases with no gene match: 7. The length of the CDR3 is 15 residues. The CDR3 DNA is TGTGCCAGCAGCGGAAGCGGGAGTTTGTACAATGAGCAGTTCTTC. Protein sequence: CASSGSGSLYNEQFF.

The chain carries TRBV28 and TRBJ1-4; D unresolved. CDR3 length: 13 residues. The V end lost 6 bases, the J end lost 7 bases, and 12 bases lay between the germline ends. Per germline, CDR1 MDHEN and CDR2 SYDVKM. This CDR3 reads CASSYPLGEKLFF. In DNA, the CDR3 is TGTGCCAGCAGCTACCCCCTGGGTGAAAAACTGTTTTTT. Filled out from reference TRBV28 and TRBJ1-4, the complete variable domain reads DVKVTQSSRYLVKRTGEKVFLECVQDMDHENMFWYRQDPGLGLRLIYFSYDVKMKEKGDIPEGYSVSREKKERFSLILESASTNQTSMYLCASSYPLGEKLFFGSGTQLSVL.

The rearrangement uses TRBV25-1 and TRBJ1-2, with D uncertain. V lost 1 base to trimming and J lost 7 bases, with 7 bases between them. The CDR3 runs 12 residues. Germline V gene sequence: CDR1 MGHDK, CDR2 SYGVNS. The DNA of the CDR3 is TGTGCCAGCAGTGAATCCCGGGGTGGCTACACCTTC. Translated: CASSESRGGYTF.

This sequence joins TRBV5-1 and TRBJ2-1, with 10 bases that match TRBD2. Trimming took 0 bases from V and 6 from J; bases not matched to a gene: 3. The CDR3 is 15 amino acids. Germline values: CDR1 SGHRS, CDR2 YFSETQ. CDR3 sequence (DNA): TGCGCCAGCAGCTTGGATGAGCGGGAGGGCAATGAGCAGTTCTTC. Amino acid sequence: CASSLDEREGNEQFF.

The CDR3 region is CASSYGSLGEKLFF. The CDR3, as DNA: TGTGCCAGCAGTTACGGGTCCCTGGGGGAAAAACTGTTTTTT. This chain joins TRBV2 and TRBJ1-4; D gene unclear. The V and J ends lost 5 bases and 8 bases respectively, with 15 bases between them. The length of the CDR3 is 14 residues. The germline gives CDR1 SNHLY, CDR2 FYNNEI.

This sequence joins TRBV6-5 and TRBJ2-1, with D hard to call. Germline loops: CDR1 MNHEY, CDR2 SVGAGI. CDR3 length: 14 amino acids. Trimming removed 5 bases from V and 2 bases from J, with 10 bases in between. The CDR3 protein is CASSLPDAYNEQFF. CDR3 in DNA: TGTGCCAGCAGTCTGCCGGACGCCTACAATGAGCAGTTCTTC.

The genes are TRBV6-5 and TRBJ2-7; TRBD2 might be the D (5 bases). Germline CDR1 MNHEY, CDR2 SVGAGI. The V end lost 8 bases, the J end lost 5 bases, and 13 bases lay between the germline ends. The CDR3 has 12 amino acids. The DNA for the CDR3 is TGTGCCAGCTGTCGAACGGGGAACGAGCAGTACTTC. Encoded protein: CASCRTGNEQYF.

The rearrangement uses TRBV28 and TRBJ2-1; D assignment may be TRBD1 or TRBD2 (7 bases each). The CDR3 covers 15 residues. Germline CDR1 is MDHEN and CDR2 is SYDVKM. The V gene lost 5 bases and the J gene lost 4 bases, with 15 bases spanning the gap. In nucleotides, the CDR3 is TGTGCCAGCAGTACCCCAGGGGGGGGATACAATGAGCAGTTCTTC. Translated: CASSTPGGGYNEQFF.

In DNA form, the CDR3 reads TGTGCCAGCAGCCTAGAGACTAGCTCCTACAATGAGCAGTTCTTC. This translates into CASSLETSSYNEQFF. This sequence joins TRBV28 and TRBJ2-1; D possibly corresponds to TRBD2 (6 bases). CDR3 size: 15 residues. CDR1 and CDR2 (germline): MDHEN, SYDVKM. Between the trimmed V and J ends, which lost 6 bases and 0 bases, there was a span of 12 bases.